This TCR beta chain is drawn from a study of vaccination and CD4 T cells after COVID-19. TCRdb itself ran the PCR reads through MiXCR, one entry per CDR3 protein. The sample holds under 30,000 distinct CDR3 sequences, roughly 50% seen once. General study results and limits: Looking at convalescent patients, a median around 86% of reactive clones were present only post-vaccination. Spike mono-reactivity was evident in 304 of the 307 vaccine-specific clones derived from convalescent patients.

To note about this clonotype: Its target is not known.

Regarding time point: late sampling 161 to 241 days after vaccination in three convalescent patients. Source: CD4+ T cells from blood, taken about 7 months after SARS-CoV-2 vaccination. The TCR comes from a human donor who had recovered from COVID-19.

CDR3: CASLGTGESYEQYF. The DNA of the CDR3 is TGTGCCAGCCTAGGGACAGGGGAGTCCTACGAGCAGTACTTC. The chain carries TRBV2 and TRBJ2-7, with TRBD1 matching 10 bases. The germline gives CDR1 SNHLY, CDR2 FYNNEI. Germline trimming cut 8 bases from V and 1 base from J; bases unmatched to any gene: 5. The CDR3 runs to 14 residues.